The table lists the clone carrying this T cell receptor beta chain with a few counts. Its antigen is unknown. The record originates from a study of response to subunit inactivated influenza vaccine. Findings of the study overall: Seasonal influenza vaccination, on each occasion, was suggested by the authors to recruit few new T cells.

TCRdb analysed the RT-PCR reads with MiXCR anew, one entry per CDR3 protein. This table has about 830,000 distinct CDR3 sequences, about a fifth appearing once. CDR3 length: 16 residues. Trimming removed 1 base from V and 8 bases from J, with 19 bases in between. The V and J genes are TRBV12-3 or TRBV12-4 and TRBJ2-3, with D perhaps matching TRBD2 (6 bases). This sample comprised PBMCs from blood, obtained more than 4 days after vaccination. The receptor was derived from a man between 50 and 59 years old who received an inactivated influenza vaccine. The CDR3 reads CASSLEGLAVQGTQYF. CDR3 bases: TGTGCCAGCAGTTTAGAGGGCTTAGCGGTTCAGGGTACGCAGTATTTT.